This passage covers 31 T cell receptor beta chains from one sample sequenced in a study of liver allograft versus peripheral blood T cells (dated by TCRdb to about 2020). Turning to the overall study: The study compared T cell receptor repertoires found within transplanted livers against repertoires in the peripheral blood of liver transplant recipients.

Sequencing was carried out with an Illumina MiSeq. Starting from the raw public reads, TCRdb applied fastp trimming at Q25, assembled clones with MiXCR and retained in-frame beta chains. Each CDR3 protein gets just one entry, which takes the most common genes and DNA from the rows behind it. The sample has thousands of distinct CDR3 sequences on record, approximately 15% of them singletons. In total, the top ten clones hold 2.5% to 3.5% of the sample. The receptor source for this set is a human patient who had a liver transplant. A transplant means some T cells may be of graft donor rather than patient origin.

This clonotype qualifies as medium-sized. V gene TRBV12-3 or TRBV12-4 combines with J gene TRBJ1-5, with 7 bases identical to TRBD1. This CDR3 is built from 15 residues. V was clipped by 1 base and J by 2 bases; unmatched bases: 2. The DNA of the CDR3 is TGTGCCAGCAGTTTAGGGACAGGAGGCAATCAGCCCCAGCATTTT. The encoded protein is CASSLGTGGNQPQHF.

This clonotype was counted between two and nine times. The genes are TRBV20-1 and TRBJ2-3, with 9 bases aligning to TRBD2. V dropped 6 bases and J dropped 6; count of bases not matched to a gene: 16. Germline CDR1 is DFQATT and CDR2 is SNEGSKA (reference sequence). This CDR3 contains 16 residues. CDR3 amino acids: CSASTAGGSTGDTQYF. DNA for the CDR3: TGCAGTGCCTCCACGGCGGGAGGGTCCACGGGGGATACGCAGTATTTT.

The chain links TRBV7-3 to TRBJ2-3; 7 positions match TRBD2. This CDR3 has 15 amino acids. Unmatched junction bases numbered 10, after V lost 5 bases and J lost 5 bases. Germline assignment: CDR1 SGHTA and CDR2 FQGTGA. CDR3 nucleotides: TGTGCCAGCAGCAAACAGACTGGCGGGGGAGATACGCAGTATTTT. Translation: CASSKQTGGGDTQYF.

This clonotype was found once. The V call is TRBV6-5, the J call TRBJ1-2; 9 bases agree with TRBD1. The J segment lost 3 bases and the V segment lost 8 bases, leaving 4 bases of the junction unmatched. This CDR3 spans 13 amino acids. Germline V lookup: CDR1 MNHEY, CDR2 SVGAGI. CDR3 protein: CASGRDRDYGYTF. CDR3 nucleotides: TGTGCCAGCGGCCGGGACAGGGACTATGGCTACACCTTC.

Within the sample, this clonotype is medium-sized. The chain has TRBV6-1 and TRBJ1-2; 7 positions match TRBD1. V trimming: 4 bases; J trimming: 3 bases; junction bases outside the gene matches: 2. Germline CDR1 MNHNS, CDR2 SASEGT. This CDR3 is built from 13 residues. The chain's CDR3 is CASSVTGDYGYTF. The DNA of the CDR3 is TGTGCCAGCAGTGTCACAGGGGACTATGGCTACACCTTC.

This clonotype was observed a single time. A much larger clone lies a single base off, so this may be a read error. This rearrangement joins TRBV28 to TRBJ2-6, with TRBD2 identical over 12 bases. Germline CDR1 and CDR2: MDHEN and SYDVKM. The CDR3 is 18 amino acids. Here the CDR3 reads CASSLASGGVSGTNVLTF. The CDR3 DNA is TGTGCCAGCAGTTTAGCTAGCGGGGGGGTCTCTGGGACCAACGTCCTGACTTTC.

Remarks on this clonotype: It may be a read error: a sequence one base away is much more abundant. The chain employs TRBV27 and TRBJ1-1; 7 bases are shared with TRBD1. The CDR3 covers 13 residues. Germline lookup yields CDR1 MNHEY and CDR2 SMNVEV (reference sequence). CDR3 residues: CVSRKTGYTEAFF. CDR3 DNA: TGTGTCAGCAGAAAGACAGGGTACACTGAAGCTTTCTTT.

By frequency in the sample, this clonotype is medium-sized. The chain uses TRBV6-5 and TRBJ2-5, with D tentatively TRBD1 (5 bases). CDR1 is MNHEY and CDR2 is SVGAGI in the germline V gene. Trimming took 2 bases from V and 9 from J, leaving 16 bases between them. The CDR3 is 14 residues long. CDR3 sequence: CASSYGRAGVAQYF. CDR3 bases: TGTGCCAGCAGTTACGGCAGGGCAGGAGTGGCCCAGTACTTC.

The chain joins TRBV7-2 to TRBJ2-7; the D gene is possibly TRBD2 (5 bases). Germline V lookup: CDR1 SGHTA, CDR2 FQGNSA. CDR3 length: 14 residues. V lost 6 bases and J 1 base, leaving 13 bases between the germline ends. The CDR3 is CASSRSGLSYEQYF. CDR3 DNA: TGTGCCAGCAGTAGGAGCGGCCTTTCCTACGAGCAGTACTTC.

The chain uses TRBV7-2 and TRBJ2-3; 11 nucleotides line up with TRBD2. Germline values: CDR1 SGHTA, CDR2 FQGNSA. Trimming removed 0 bases from V and 6 bases from J; junction bases left unmatched: 11. The CDR3 runs 18 residues. DNA of the CDR3: TGTACCAGCAGCTTAGCGGGAAGGCTAGCGGGGGGTTTTGATACGCAGTATTTT. This sequence encodes CTSSLAGRLAGGFDTQYF. Full variable domain (outside the CDR3, taken from reference TRBV7-2 and TRBJ2-3): GAGVSQSPSNKVTEKGKDVELRCDPISGHTALYWYRQSLGQGLEFLIYFQGNSAPDKSGLPSDRFSAERTGGSVSTLTIQRTQQEDSAVYLCTSSLAGRLAGGFDTQYFGPGTRLTVL.

V gene TRBV7-9 combines with J gene TRBJ1-2; D not resolved. Germline lookup yields CDR1 SEHNR and CDR2 FQNEAQ (reference sequence). The CDR3 contains 13 residues. Trimming took off 5 bases at V and 7 bases at J, with 14 bases between the two ends. The CDR3 is CASSPASKGGYTF. The CDR3 nucleotides are TGTGCCAGCAGCCCCGCCTCTAAAGGTGGCTACACCTTC.

This rearrangement joins TRBV30 to TRBJ2-7; the D call may be TRBD1 or TRBD2 (6 bases each). CDR1 and CDR2 (germline): GTSNPN, SVGIG (reference sequence). Trimming cost V 4 bases and J 6 bases, with 13 bases left between them. The CDR3 length is 12 residues. CDR3 DNA sequence: TGTGCCTGGACCCAGGGGAGGTCCGAGCAGTACTTC. Protein sequence: CAWTQGRSEQYF.

The chain joins TRBV5-1 to TRBJ2-3, with 7 nucleotides matching TRBD1. Trimming at V came to 8 bases and at J to 3 bases, leaving 15 bases not matched to a gene. The germline V gene encodes CDR1 SGHRS and CDR2 YFSETQ. The CDR3 spans 16 residues. The CDR3 DNA follows: TGCGCCAGTAAAGACAACAGGGGTTATAGGACAGATACGCAGTATTTT. Protein: CASKDNRGYRTDTQYF.

This clonotype was observed at least ten times. The chain uses TRBV20-1 and TRBJ1-2; D is unresolved. CDR1 and CDR2 from the germline V gene are DFQATT and SNEGSKA (reference sequence). V was shortened by 5 bases and J by 5 bases, with 18 bases between the two germline ends. The CDR3 extends over 14 amino acids. CDR3 nucleotides: TGCAGTGCTGTACAGTTCTCTGCCGGGTATGGCTACACCTTC. It encodes CSAVQFSAGYGYTF.

This clonotype is classed as medium-sized. V usage is TRBV29-1 and J usage is TRBJ1-2; tentatively, D is TRBD1 (5 bases). V gave up 4 bases and J gave up 6 bases, with 18 bases separating them. Germline CDR1 is SQVTM and CDR2 is ANQGSEA. This CDR3 contains 14 residues. Here the CDR3 DNA reads TGCAGCGTTGGAATCTCGGGGGGAGGGGATGGCTACACCTTC. Translating gives CSVGISGGGDGYTF.

The chain recombines TRBV10-1 with TRBJ1-4; possible D gene TRBD1, 6 bases. Trimming stripped 2 bases from V and 5 bases from J, with 12 bases between. In germline, CDR1 is WNHNN, CDR2 SYGVQD (reference sequence). The CDR3 consists of 15 residues. The CDR3 sequence is CASSEGRGENEKLFF. CDR3 sequence (DNA): TGCGCCAGCAGTGAGGGCAGGGGAGAGAATGAAAAACTGTTTTTT.

V gene TRBV20-1 combines with J gene TRBJ2-7; no firm D call. Germline lookup yields CDR1 DFQATT and CDR2 SNEGSKA (reference sequence). The CDR3 sequence is 13 residues long. Trimming removed 2 bases at V and 5 bases at J, with 13 bases between. CDR3 sequence (DNA): TGCAGTGCTAGATCCGACGGATCTAACGAGCAGTACTTC. Its protein is CSARSDGSNEQYF.

V usage is TRBV18 and J usage is TRBJ2-7, with TRBD1 matching over 9 bases. In germline, CDR1 is KGHSH, CDR2 LQKENI. V lost 1 base, J lost 7 bases, and 5 bases stayed unmatched. The CDR3 loop spans 14 amino acids. The CDR3 DNA is TGTGCCAGCTCACCACTACAGGGGGCGATGGAGCAGTACTTC. Translated: CASSPLQGAMEQYF.

This clonotype turned up a few times. The V gene is TRBV12-3 or TRBV12-4, the J gene TRBJ1-4, with 8 positions matching TRBD1. J lost 7 bases, V lost 4 bases, and 2 bases had no gene match. This CDR3 contains 13 residues. CDR3 nucleotides: TGTGCCAGCAGTTCCGGGACAGGTGAAAAACTGTTTTTT. It yields the protein CASSSGTGEKLFF.

Concerning this clonotype itself: A much bigger clone sits one base away, suggesting this may be a read error. The genes are TRBV18 and TRBJ1-1; D not certain. Trimming left V 2 bases short and J 5 bases short, with 6 bases between. Germline lookup yields CDR1 KGHSH and CDR2 LQKENI. The CDR3 extends over 12 amino acids. The CDR3 DNA follows: TGTGCCAGCTCACCAATGCAAACTGAAGCTTTCTTT. It translates to CASSPMQTEAFF.

This clonotype was found many times. The rearrangement joins TRBV18 to TRBJ1-1; TRBD1 might be the D (6 bases). The CDR3 runs 15 residues. Germline CDR1 reads KGHSH; CDR2 reads LQKENI. The V gene lost 5 bases and the J gene lost 5 bases, with 18 bases spanning the gap. CDR3 sequence reads: CASSSRQDFRTEAFF. The CDR3, as DNA: TGTGCCAGCTCATCAAGACAGGACTTCAGGACTGAAGCTTTCTTT.

This clonotype has just a few counts. The V and J genes are TRBV15 and TRBJ2-1, with 9 nucleotides matching TRBD2. In germline, CDR1 is LNHNV, CDR2 YYDKDF (reference sequence). Unmatched junction bases numbered 8, after V lost 1 base and J lost 10 bases. This CDR3 is built from 15 residues. CDR3 nucleotides: TGTGCCACCAGCAGAGGGCTAGCGGGACCACGGGAGCAGTTCTTC. Amino acid sequence: CATSRGLAGPREQFF.

The V call is TRBV20-1, the J call TRBJ2-3; 15 bases agree with TRBD2. CDR1 is DFQATT and CDR2 is SNEGSKA in the germline V gene (reference sequence). This CDR3 has 15 residues. Germline trimming cut 4 bases from V and 8 bases from J; bases unmatched to any gene: 7. CDR3 sequence (DNA): TGCAGTGCTACGGGACTAGCGGGAGGCGGGGGTACGCAGTATTTT. Amino acids: CSATGLAGGGGTQYF.

This clonotype appeared many times. The DNA of the CDR3 is TGTGCCAGCAGTTTACCTCAGGGACAGCTAACGGGGGAGCTGTTTTTT. Amino acid sequence: CASSLPQGQLTGELFF. The V call is TRBV28, the J call TRBJ2-2; TRBD1 matches 7 bases. J lost 8 bases, V lost 2 bases, and 11 bases had no gene match. The CDR3 runs to 16 residues. CDR1 is MDHEN and CDR2 is SYDVKM in the germline V gene. The full variable domain, its missing parts supplied by reference TRBV28 and TRBJ2-2, is DVKVTQSSRYLVKRTGEKVFLECVQDMDHENMFWYRQDPGLGLRLIYFSYDVKMKEKGDIPEGYSVSREKKERFSLILESASTNQTSMYLCASSLPQGQLTGELFFGEGSRLTVL.

By share of the sample, this clonotype is medium-sized (0.01 to 0.1%). This chain connects TRBV19 to TRBJ1-5; tentatively, D is TRBD1 (5 bases). Germline lookup yields CDR1 LNHDA and CDR2 SQIVND (reference sequence). The germline V and J ends were trimmed by 5 bases and 0 bases, with 11 bases remaining between them. This CDR3 region has 15 residues. CDR3 in DNA: TGTGCCAGTAGTGTTCTGGGGGATAGCAATCAGCCCCAGCATTTT. It is translated as CASSVLGDSNQPQHF. The entire variable domain, with the rest obtained from reference TRBV19 and TRBJ1-5, is as follows: DGGITQSPKYLFRKEGQNVTLSCEQNLNHDAMYWYRQDPGQGLRLIYYSQIVNDFQKGDIAEGYSVSREKKESFPLTVTSAQKNPTAFYLCASSVLGDSNQPQHFGDGTRLSIL.

This clonotype came up a few times. This chain uses TRBV30 with TRBJ2-4; D may correspond to TRBD1 or TRBD2 (6 bases each). CDR1 and CDR2 from the germline V gene are GTSNPN and SVGIG (reference sequence). There are 17 residues in the CDR3. V lost 0 bases and J lost 2, with 17 bases in between. CDR3 loop: CAWSVQTGAATKNIQYF. The CDR3 DNA reads as TGTGCCTGGAGTGTACAGACGGGGGCTGCAACCAAAAACATTCAGTACTTC.

This clonotype is labeled as medium-sized. The genes are TRBV10-3 and TRBJ1-2, with D tentatively TRBD1 (5 bases). Germline lookup yields CDR1 ENHRY and CDR2 SYGVKD. The CDR3 totals 16 residues. The germline V and J ends were trimmed by 6 bases and 4 bases, with 21 bases remaining between them. The CDR3 nucleotides are TGTGCCATCAGCTCGGATACAGGAGTTCGGGTCTATGGCTACACCTTC. The encoded protein is CAISSDTGVRVYGYTF.

This clonotype was observed a few times. The chain carries TRBV28 and TRBJ1-2, with D unresolved. The V gene lost 7 bases and the J gene lost 8 bases, with 14 bases spanning the gap. Germline V gene lookup returns CDR1 MDHEN and CDR2 SYDVKM. The CDR3 has 12 amino acids. CDR3 sequence: CASNTRSLGYTF. Here the CDR3 DNA reads TGTGCCAGCAATACCCGTAGCCTAGGCTACACCTTC.

The sample holds many counts of this clonotype. Here the CDR3 DNA reads TGCAGCGTTGCTAAGCGGGGGGGCCAAGGCAGAGAGACCCAGTACTTC. Translation gives CSVAKRGGQGRETQYF. This chain joins TRBV29-1 and TRBJ2-5; 10 bases are a match to TRBD2. Unmatched junction bases numbered 12, after V lost 4 bases and J lost 4 bases. Germline V gene lookup returns CDR1 SQVTM and CDR2 ANQGSEA. This CDR3 region has 16 residues.

This clonotype rates as medium-sized (0.01 to 0.1%). V gene TRBV19 combines with J gene TRBJ1-5; D unresolved. The germline CDR1 and CDR2 sequences are LNHDA and SQIVND (reference sequence). Trimming cost V 1 base and J 9 bases, with 19 bases left between them. The CDR3 is made up of 16 amino acids. The CDR3 protein is CASSIGTGFGIRPQHF. In nucleotides, the CDR3 is TGTGCCAGTAGTATAGGAACTGGGTTTGGGATAAGGCCCCAGCATTTT.

This clonotype is deemed medium-sized. The genes are TRBV6-1 and TRBJ2-6; D remains unclear. Germline V gene lookup returns CDR1 MNHNS and CDR2 SASEGT. The V end was cut by 2 bases, the J end by 4 bases, with 18 bases between. The CDR3 is 18 amino acids. CDR3 sequence: CASSERLGGAAGANVLTF. The CDR3 region has the DNA TGTGCCAGCAGTGAAAGGCTGGGCGGTGCGGCCGGGGCCAACGTCCTGACTTTC.